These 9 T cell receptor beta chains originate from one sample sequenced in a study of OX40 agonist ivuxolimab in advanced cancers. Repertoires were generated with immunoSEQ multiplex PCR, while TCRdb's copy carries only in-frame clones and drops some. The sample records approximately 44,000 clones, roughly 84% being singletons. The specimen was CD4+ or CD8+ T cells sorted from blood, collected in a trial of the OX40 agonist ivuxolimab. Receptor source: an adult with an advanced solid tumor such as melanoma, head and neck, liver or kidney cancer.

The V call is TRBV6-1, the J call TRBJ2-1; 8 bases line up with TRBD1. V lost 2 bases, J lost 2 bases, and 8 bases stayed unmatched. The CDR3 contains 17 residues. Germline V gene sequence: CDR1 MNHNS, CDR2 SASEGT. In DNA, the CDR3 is TGTGCCAGCAGTGAACTTCAGGGGGCCCTCACCTACAATGAGCAGTTCTTC. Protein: CASSELQGALTYNEQFF.

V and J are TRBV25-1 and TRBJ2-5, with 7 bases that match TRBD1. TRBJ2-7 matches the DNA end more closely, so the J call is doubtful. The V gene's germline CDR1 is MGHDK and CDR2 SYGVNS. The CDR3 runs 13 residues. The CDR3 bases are TGTGCCAGCAGTGCGGCAGGGGGTTACGAGCAGTACTTC. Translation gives CASSAAGGYEQYF.

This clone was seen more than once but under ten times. CDR3: CASSYQGSTDTQYF. The CDR3 DNA reads as TGTGCCAGCAGTTACCAAGGCAGCACAGATACGCAGTATTTT. The J gene is TRBJ2-3, the V gene TRBV6-5; no definite D call. V was cut by 2 bases and J by 0 bases, with 6 bases left in between. Germline lookup yields CDR1 MNHEY and CDR2 SVGAGI. CDR3 size: 14 residues.

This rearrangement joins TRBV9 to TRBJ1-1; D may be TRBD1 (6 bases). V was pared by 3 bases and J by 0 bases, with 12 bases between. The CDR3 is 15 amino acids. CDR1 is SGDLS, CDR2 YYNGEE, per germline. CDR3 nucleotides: TGTGCCAGCAGCGCCCCTACAGGGATGAACACTGAAGCTTTCTTT. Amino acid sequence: CASSAPTGMNTEAFF.

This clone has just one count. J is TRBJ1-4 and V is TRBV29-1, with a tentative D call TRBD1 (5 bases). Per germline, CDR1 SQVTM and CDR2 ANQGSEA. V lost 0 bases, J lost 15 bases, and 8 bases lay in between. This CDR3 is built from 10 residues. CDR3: CSVEEGGVFF. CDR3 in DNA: TGCAGCGTTGAAGAGGGGGGGGTGTTTTTT.

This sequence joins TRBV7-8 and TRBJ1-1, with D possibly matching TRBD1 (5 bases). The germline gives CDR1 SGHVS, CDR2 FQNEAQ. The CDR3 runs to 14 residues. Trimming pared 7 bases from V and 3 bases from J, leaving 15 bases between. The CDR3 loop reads CASTQGQLDTEAFF. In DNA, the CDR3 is TGTGCCAGCACCCAGGGCCAGCTAGACACTGAAGCTTTCTTT. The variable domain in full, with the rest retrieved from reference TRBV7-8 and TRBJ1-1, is GAGVSQSPRYKVAKRGQDVALRCDPISGHVSLFWYQQALGQGPEFLTYFQNEAQLDKSGLPSDRFFAERPEGSVSTLKIQRTQQEDSAVYLCASTQGQLDTEAFFGQGTRLTVV.

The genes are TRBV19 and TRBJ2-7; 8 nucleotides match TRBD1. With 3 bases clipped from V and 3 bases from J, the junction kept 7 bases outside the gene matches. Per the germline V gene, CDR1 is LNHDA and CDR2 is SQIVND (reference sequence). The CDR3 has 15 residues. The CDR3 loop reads CASSIDRGSGYEQYF. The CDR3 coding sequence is TGTGCCAGTAGTATCGACAGGGGATCAGGCTACGAGCAGTACTTC.

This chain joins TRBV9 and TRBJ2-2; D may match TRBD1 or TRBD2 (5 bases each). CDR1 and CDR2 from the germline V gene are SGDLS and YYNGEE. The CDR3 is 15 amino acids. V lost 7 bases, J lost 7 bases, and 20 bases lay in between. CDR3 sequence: CASGPGRDRIGELFF. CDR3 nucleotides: TGTGCCAGCGGTCCGGGACGCGATCGGATCGGGGAGCTGTTTTTT.

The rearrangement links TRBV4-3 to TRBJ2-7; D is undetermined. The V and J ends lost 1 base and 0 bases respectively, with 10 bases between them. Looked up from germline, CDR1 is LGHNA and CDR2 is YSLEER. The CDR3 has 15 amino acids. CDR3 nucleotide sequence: TGCGCCAGCAGCCAAGGGGCGGATAGCTCCTACGAGCAGTACTTC. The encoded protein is CASSQGADSSYEQYF.